The T cell receptor gamma chain described here comes from a study of intestinal T cells in coeliac disease (dated by TCRdb to about 2020). With regard to the full study: In the TRG cohort, coeliac patients were much younger than controls, with a mean age of 16.0 years compared with about 56 years. The TCR-delta (TRD) cohort included duodenal biopsies from approximately 11 coeliac disease patients and approximately 11 non-coeliac controls. A second, larger TCR-gamma (TRG) cohort included duodenal biopsies from approximately 33 coeliac disease patients and approximately 19 non-coeliac controls. The investigation overall reported the following: TRG clustering correctly classified most of the 54 biopsies (around 94%), with a reported leave-one-out accuracy of approximately 90%. All 20 or so biopsies in training were correctly classified by TRD kmer-based clustering, and a leave-one-out accuracy of approximately 89% was reported. Repeated CDR3 amino acid sequences could not be distinguished from PCR duplicates in the analysis. FFPE-derived DNA was found to be relatively degraded, and loss of a proportion of TCR sequences in each sample was likely caused by this degradation. Age was significantly different between the coeliac and control groups, but splitting the analysis by age did not give a significant classification.

Libraries came from multiplex PCR. Sequencing was performed on an Ion Torrent PGM. TRG repertoires were amplified from 150 to 200 ng of biopsy DNA using the LymphoTrack kit, whose primers carry Illumina adapters. TRG amplicons were purified with AMPure XP beads, quantified on a 2100 Bioanalyzer, and pooled equimolarly. An Ion PGM instrument was used to sequence the TRG libraries. As for the authors' bioinformatics: FastX removed reads in which more than 10% of nucleotides fell below the per-patient third-quartile quality score. IMGT/HighV-QUEST was used to align the reads, assigning V, D and J genes, identifying CDR3 regions and assessing functionality. After the sequences were translated into amino acids, every sequence predicted to be non-functional was thrown out. CDR3s were split into kmers with and without positional annotation, PCA was performed on kmer frequencies, and samples were clustered using all 1023 combinations of PCs 1-10. Classification was validated by leave-one-out cross-validation, in which parameters were re-optimised on the remaining samples each time. Shannon diversity was calculated using the vegan R package from repeated random subsamples equal to the lowest read count. TCRdb processed the public reads again with the CATT caller, after which rows with matching DNA were combined. In this record, the V and J calls reflect TCRdb's handling and not the investigators' own analysis. Recorded for this sample are some 200 gamma-chain clones; around two thirds of them occurred a single time. Together, the top ten hold approximately 72% of the sample.

For each case, genomic DNA was extracted from ten 5-um FFPE scrolls with the QIAamp DNA FFPE tissue kit. Fully anonymised formalin-fixed paraffin-embedded duodenal biopsies surplus to diagnostic needs were used to test TCR repertoire-based classification of coeliac disease. Controls had no clinical or histological suspicion of coeliac disease and underwent upper endoscopy for reflux, dyspepsia or gastritis. Spanning cysteine to phenylalanine, the CDR3 consists of 11 amino acids. The read is trimmed to its CDR3 DNA, 33 bases read in frame from base 1. Germline trimming: 10 bases from V, 3 bases from J; junction bases outside gene matches: 4. As regards this clone: Its cognate antigen has yet to be identified. No much larger clonotype is one base removed from it; base qualities were not supplied.

This sequence was found in a human donor who served as a control with a normal duodenal biopsy, not a healthy volunteer. In this chain, TRGV10 is recombined with TRGJ1 or TRGJ2. TRGV10 is filed as an ORF, its function uncertain. Sequenced sample: a duodenal biopsy. CDR3 region: CAAFPYYKKLF. The DNA is TGTGCTGCGTTCCCTTATTATAAGAAACTCTTT.